Below are 21 T cell receptor beta chains sequenced from a single sample in a study of cytomegalovirus exposure and HLA in healthy donors. Profiled with immunoSEQ multiplex PCR; TCRdb holds only in-frame clones, not every one. The data show some 49,000 clones, with around 91% seen just once and 1.4% held by the top ten. Sequencing input: PBMCs. The source of these receptors is a man in his late teens or twenties in good health and CMV-seronegative.

The V call is TRBV7-6, the J call TRBJ2-4; 7 bases line up with TRBD2. Losses at the gene ends were 2 bases for V and 7 bases for J; bases not matched to a gene: 23. Germline V gene sequence: CDR1 SGHVS, CDR2 FNYEAQ. This CDR3 comprises 20 residues. For the CDR3, the DNA is TGTGCCAGCAGCTTAAGGGCTAGCGATTTATTTTTGGGAGGGGCGAACATTCAGTACTTC. Protein product: CASSLRASDLFLGGANIQYF.

The chain links TRBV19 to TRBJ2-7, with TRBD1 identical over 9 bases. The CDR3 sequence is 16 residues long. J lost 0 bases, V lost 5 bases, and 8 bases had no gene match. The germline V gene encodes CDR1 LNHDA and CDR2 SQIVND (reference sequence). Here the CDR3 reads CASSRDRVSSSYEQYF. The CDR3 DNA follows: TGTGCCAGTAGTCGGGACAGGGTATCGAGCTCCTACGAGCAGTACTTC.

The chain couples TRBV27 to TRBJ1-4; 9 nucleotides line up with TRBD1. CDR1 and CDR2 (germline): MNHEY, SMNVEV (reference sequence). CDR3 size: 15 residues. V gave up 5 bases and J gave up 7 bases; unmatched junction bases: 8. The CDR3 loop reads CASSTHRGPGEKLFF. CDR3 DNA: TGTGCCAGCAGTACACACAGGGGGCCGGGTGAAAAACTGTTTTTT. Complete variable domain (other parts from reference TRBV27 and TRBJ1-4): EAQVTQNPRYLITVTGKKLTVTCSQNMNHEYMSWYRQDPGLGLRQIYYSMNVEVTDKGDVPEGYKVSRKEKRNFPLILESPSPNQTSLYFCASSTHRGPGEKLFFGSGTQLSVL.

This clone was detected once. The CDR3 bases are TGCAGCGTTACAGGGTTAGACGAGCAGTACTTC. Translation gives CSVTGLDEQYF. The chain carries TRBV29-1 and TRBJ2-7; TRBD1 is a possible D gene (6 bases). CDR1 is SQVTM, CDR2 ANQGSEA, per germline. This CDR3 is 11 amino acids long. The V end lost 5 bases, the J end lost 5 bases, and 10 bases lay between the germline ends.

This sequence joins TRBV5-6 and TRBJ1-2; D call uncertain. The V and J ends lost 3 bases and 2 bases respectively, with 11 bases between them. The CDR3 runs 14 residues. CDR1 SGHDT and CDR2 YYEEEE come from the germline V gene. This CDR3 reads CASSSVGENYGYTF. In DNA form, the CDR3 reads TGTGCCAGCAGCTCGGTTGGAGAAAACTATGGCTACACCTTC.

The chain recombines TRBV6-5 with TRBJ2-1; no reliable D call. The V gene's germline CDR1 is MNHEY and CDR2 SVGAGI. CDR3 size: 14 residues. Trimming shortened V by 0 bases and J by 4 bases, and 7 bases separated the two germline ends. DNA for the CDR3: TGTGCCAGCAGTTACTCGAGAAGTTACAATGAGCAGTTCTTC. Its translation: CASSYSRSYNEQFF.

The V call is TRBV7-8, the J call TRBJ1-2; D is uncertain. From germline, CDR1 is SGHVS and CDR2 FQNEAQ. Trimming took 3 bases from V and 6 from J, leaving 11 bases between them. CDR3 size: 13 residues. The CDR3 region has the DNA TGTGCCAGCAGCTTGGGCCCAGTGCATGGCTACACCTTC. It encodes CASSLGPVHGYTF.

This clone occurred once. The rearrangement joins TRBV6-6 to TRBJ2-7; the match to TRBD2 covers 8 bases. CDR1 MNHNY and CDR2 SVGAGI come from the germline V gene (reference sequence). The CDR3 has 12 residues. The trim removed 5 bases at V and 7 bases at J, leaving 4 bases unmatched. This CDR3 is CASSTSGSEQYF. The CDR3 DNA sequence: TGTGCCAGCAGTACTAGCGGTAGTGAGCAGTACTTC.

The J gene is TRBJ2-7, the V gene TRBV7-9, with 8 bases fitting TRBD2. V gave up 4 bases and J gave up 2 bases; unmatched junction bases: 4. The CDR3 totals 14 residues. Germline CDR1 reads SEHNR; CDR2 reads FQNEAQ (reference sequence). The CDR3 DNA reads TGTGCCAGCAGCTATGGGACTAGAGCCTACGAGCAGTACTTC. Amino acid sequence: CASSYGTRAYEQYF.

The chain has TRBV28 and TRBJ1-3, with a possible D match to TRBD1 (6 bases). The CDR3 consists of 16 residues. The V gene lost 1 base and the J gene lost 1 base, with 11 bases spanning the gap. Germline assignment: CDR1 MDHEN and CDR2 SYDVKM. In DNA, the CDR3 is TGTGCCAGCAGTTTATTTGTACAGGGTTCTGGAAACACCATATATTTT. Protein product: CASSLFVQGSGNTIYF.

This clone was observed a single time. This chain uses TRBV7-2 with TRBJ1-5, with D unclear. CDR1 is SGHTA and CDR2 is FQGNSA in the germline V gene. V was pared by 5 bases and J by 6 bases, with 11 bases between. The CDR3 totals 13 residues. The chain's CDR3 is CASSTRRGQPQHF. CDR3 sequence (DNA): TGTGCCAGCAGCACCCGACGGGGTCAGCCCCAGCATTTT. The full variable domain, completed using reference TRBV7-2 and TRBJ1-5, is GAGVSQSPSNKVTEKGKDVELRCDPISGHTALYWYRQSLGQGLEFLIYFQGNSAPDKSGLPSDRFSAERTGGSVSTLTIQRTQQEDSAVYLCASSTRRGQPQHFGDGTRLSIL.

For the CDR3, the DNA is TGTGCCAGTACGAGGGACAGGGGGCGGGGAGATACGCAGTATTTT. Protein product: CASTRDRGRGDTQYF. V and J are TRBV19 and TRBJ2-3, with TRBD1 identical over 12 bases. The CDR3 has 15 residues. Germline V CDR1 and CDR2: LNHDA, SQIVND (reference sequence). J lost 5 bases, V lost 7 bases, and 7 bases had no gene match.

The J gene is TRBJ2-1, the V gene TRBV6-1; TRBD1 might be the D (5 bases). Germline CDR1 MNHNS, CDR2 SASEGT. This CDR3 is 18 amino acids long. Trimming pared 1 base from V and 2 bases from J, leaving 18 bases between. CDR3 bases: TGTGCCAGCAGTGAAGTTGGTGTGGGGCCTGGGACCTACAATGAGCAGTTCTTC. Translated, it gives CASSEVGVGPGTYNEQFF.

This chain uses TRBV15 with TRBJ1-2, with a tentative D call TRBD1 (6 bases). CDR3 length equals 14 residues. The V gene lost 5 bases and the J gene lost 4 bases, with 14 bases spanning the gap. Germline CDR1 LNHNV, CDR2 YYDKDF (reference sequence). The CDR3 here is CATSPPGGGYGYTF. The CDR3 region has the DNA TGTGCCACCAGCCCTCCGGGGGGCGGCTATGGCTACACCTTC.

The chain's CDR3 is CASSFVTSGSSDTQYF. The CDR3 region has the DNA TGCGCCAGCAGCTTTGTGACTAGCGGGAGTTCAGATACGCAGTATTTT. The V and J genes are TRBV5-1 and TRBJ2-3, with 12 bases matching TRBD2. CDR1 and CDR2 (germline): SGHRS, YFSETQ. This CDR3 contains 16 residues. Trimming cost V 2 bases and J 4 bases; bases outside gene matches: 5.

The chain employs TRBV2 and TRBJ2-1; tentative D call: TRBD1 (6 bases). The CDR3 is made up of 15 amino acids. V lost 2 bases, J lost 6 bases, and 14 bases lay in between. CDR1 is SNHLY, CDR2 FYNNEI, per germline. The CDR3 DNA sequence: TGTGCCAGCAGTGAAAGGGACGCAGGGGTCAATGAGCAGTTCTTC. It translates to CASSERDAGVNEQFF.

The chain carries TRBV28 and TRBJ1-2; TRBD1 matches at 8 bases. The CDR3 length is 13 residues. The germline V gene has CDR1 MDHEN and CDR2 SYDVKM. After removal of 6 bases from V and 5 bases from J, the junction contained 5 bases not matched to a gene. In DNA, the CDR3 is TGTGCCAGCAGAGAGGGACAGGAATATGGCTACACCTTC. This codes for CASREGQEYGYTF.

The rearrangement links TRBV10-3 to TRBJ2-1, with D unclear. The ends were cut back, 6 bases at V and 1 base at J, with 10 bases in the middle. This CDR3 is built from 14 residues. Per the germline V gene, CDR1 is ENHRY and CDR2 is SYGVKD. The CDR3 region is CAIRATDSYNEQFF. DNA for the CDR3: TGTGCCATCAGAGCGACTGATTCCTACAATGAGCAGTTCTTC.

V and J are TRBV5-6 and TRBJ2-6; TRBD2 matches at 7 bases. Unmatched junction bases numbered 9, after V lost 4 bases and J lost 2 bases. Germline CDR1 is SGHDT and CDR2 is YYEEEE. The CDR3 is 17 amino acids. As DNA, the CDR3 is TGTGCCAGCAGCCGCCCAACACGGGGGGCTGGGGCCAACGTCCTGACTTTC. This encodes CASSRPTRGAGANVLTF.

The chain carries TRBV28 and TRBJ2-1, with TRBD2 matching over 10 bases. There are 16 residues in the CDR3. Germline V lookup: CDR1 MDHEN, CDR2 SYDVKM. V was clipped by 6 bases and J by 4 bases; unmatched bases: 9. CDR3 amino acids: CASRRLAGIEYNEQFF. DNA for the CDR3: TGTGCCAGCAGGAGACTAGCGGGTATCGAATACAATGAGCAGTTCTTC.

The chain uses TRBV6-1 and TRBJ2-1, with 8 bases that match TRBD2. The germline gives CDR1 MNHNS, CDR2 SASEGT. The CDR3 extends over 15 amino acids. Unmatched junction bases numbered 8, after V lost 2 bases and J lost 8 bases. CDR3 DNA: TGTGCCAGCAGTGAATCCAGCGGGAGTTTTGATGAGCAGTTCTTC. Amino acid sequence: CASSESSGSFDEQFF.